This entry lists 18 T cell receptor beta chains sequenced from one sample in a study of shared clonotypes between healthy human individuals. Profiled with immunoSEQ multiplex PCR; TCRdb holds only in-frame clones, not every one. The repertoire includes about 1 million clones, about 80% of them detected once, and approximately 1.5% sits in the top ten. The sequencing input was memory CD4+ T cells sorted from blood. Subset denoted: CD45RA-negative fraction. These receptors were obtained from a man younger than 30 in good health.

CDR3 nucleotide sequence: TGTGCCAGCAGCCTAGCTGGAGGGGCCTCCTACGAGCAGTACTTC. Residues: CASSLAGGASYEQYF. The chain links TRBV6-5 to TRBJ2-7, with D possibly matching TRBD2 (6 bases). Germline-derived CDR1 and CDR2 are MNHEY and SVGAGI. Between the trimmed V and J ends, which lost 6 bases and 0 bases, there was a span of 15 bases. This CDR3 spans 15 amino acids.

Of note for this clone: Distinct nucleotide sequences in the sample also encode this CDR3. The genes are TRBV20-1 and TRBJ2-7; D is unclear. The ends were cut back, 3 bases at V and 2 bases at J, with 5 bases in the middle. The CDR3 runs to 11 residues. Per germline, CDR1 DFQATT and CDR2 SNEGSKA (reference sequence). This CDR3 is CSASGPYEQYF. The CDR3 nucleotides read TGCAGTGCTAGCGGCCCCTACGAGCAGTACTTC.

The CDR3 bases are TGCAGCGTCACACCGACAGGGGTTAACACTGAAGCTTTCTTT. It is translated as CSVTPTGVNTEAFF. The genes are TRBV29-1 and TRBJ1-1; 8 nucleotides agree with TRBD1. The CDR3 consists of 14 residues. The J segment lost 2 bases and the V segment lost 6 bases, leaving 8 bases of the junction unmatched. CDR1 SQVTM and CDR2 ANQGSEA come from the germline V gene.

This chain links TRBV7-2 with TRBJ2-5; a possible D gene is TRBD2 (5 bases). In germline, CDR1 is SGHTA, CDR2 FQGNSA. The germline V and J ends were trimmed by 5 bases and 3 bases, with 13 bases remaining between them. The CDR3 has 14 residues. In DNA, the CDR3 is TGTGCCAGCAGCCCTCCGACTATTAAAGAGACCCAGTACTTC. It yields the protein CASSPPTIKETQYF.

This clone was seen only a few times. This same CDR3 is encoded by further DNA sequences in the sample. The chain links TRBV7-9 to TRBJ2-3, with no clear D. Between the trimmed V and J ends, which lost 6 bases and 5 bases, there was a span of 9 bases. CDR1 is SEHNR and CDR2 is FQNEAQ in the germline V gene (reference sequence). This CDR3 contains 12 residues. CDR3 bases: TGTGCCAGCAGTTTCAAGGGAGATACGCAGTATTTT. Translating gives CASSFKGDTQYF.

The chain combines TRBV7-9 with TRBJ1-2, with D uncertain. This CDR3 has 15 residues. V was cut by 1 base and J by 5 bases, with 14 bases left in between. CDR1 and CDR2 from the germline V gene are SEHNR and FQNEAQ (reference sequence). CDR3 bases: TGTGCCAGCAGCTTAGGCGTCACTGCGGGTTATGGCTACACCTTC. This codes for CASSLGVTAGYGYTF.

This clone appeared a few times. The chain is built from TRBV10-1 and TRBJ2-7; 11 bases match TRBD2. V shed 3 bases, J shed 8 bases, and the junction held 9 bases outside the gene matches. Germline V CDR1 and CDR2: WNHNN, SYGVQD (reference sequence). The CDR3 length is 15 residues. The CDR3 DNA sequence: TGCGCCAGCAGTGACTCAACTAGCGGGAGTAGCCAGCAGTACTTC. The encoded protein is CASSDSTSGSSQQYF.

The CDR3 spells CASSHTGNQPQHF. In nucleotides, the CDR3 is TGTGCCAGCAGCCACACGGGGAATCAGCCCCAGCATTTT. The V and J genes are TRBV6-5 and TRBJ1-5; D gene uncertain. V was shortened by 6 bases and J by 4 bases, with 10 bases between the two germline ends. Germline values: CDR1 MNHEY, CDR2 SVGAGI. The CDR3 contains 13 residues.

This clone was recorded a few times. At the DNA level, this CDR3 is encoded by other sequences in the same sample as well. The chain links TRBV5-1 to TRBJ2-2, with D perhaps matching TRBD1 (6 bases). The CDR3 is 14 residues long. The germline CDR1 and CDR2 sequences are SGHRS and YFSETQ. The ends were cut back, 4 bases at V and 2 bases at J, with 9 bases in the middle. The CDR3 DNA follows: TGCGCCAGCAGCCTGGGACATAACACCGGGGAGCTGTTTTTT. It codes for CASSLGHNTGELFF.

V is TRBV7-8 and J is TRBJ1-2; weak D call: TRBD1 (5 bases). Germline V lookup: CDR1 SGHVS, CDR2 FQNEAQ. Trimming left V 5 bases short and J 3 bases short, with 13 bases between. The length of the CDR3 is 14 residues. Here the CDR3 DNA reads TGTGCCAGCAGCCCCGGGACCCTGGACTATGGCTACACCTTC. This gives the protein CASSPGTLDYGYTF.

The J gene is TRBJ2-7, the V gene TRBV2; no clear D. There are 11 residues in the CDR3. CDR1 is SNHLY, CDR2 FYNNEI, per germline. The V and J ends lost 4 bases and 7 bases respectively, with 8 bases between them. As DNA, the CDR3 is TGTGCCAGCAGTGTTTTGTGGGAGCAGTACTTC. Encoded protein: CASSVLWEQYF.

J is TRBJ2-5 and V is TRBV7-2; D is uncertain. Between the trimmed V and J ends, which lost 5 bases and 4 bases, there was a span of 8 bases. Germline assignment: CDR1 SGHTA and CDR2 FQGNSA. This CDR3 has 12 amino acids. This chain's CDR3 is CASSRFSETQYF. CDR3 coding DNA: TGTGCCAGCAGCCGTTTCTCAGAGACCCAGTACTTC. The whole variable domain, remainder taken from reference TRBV7-2 and TRBJ2-5, is GAGVSQSPSNKVTEKGKDVELRCDPISGHTALYWYRQSLGQGLEFLIYFQGNSAPDKSGLPSDRFSAERTGGSVSTLTIQRTQQEDSAVYLCASSRFSETQYFGPGTRLLVL.

Turning to this clone: A read error may be the cause here, since a much bigger clone is one base away. This sample also contains other DNA sequences that code for the same CDR3. The chain has TRBV7-9 and TRBJ1-2; unclear D gene. Trimming stripped 1 base from V and 4 bases from J, with 4 bases between. CDR1 SEHNR and CDR2 FQNEAQ come from the germline V gene (reference sequence). This CDR3 region has 12 residues. CDR3 sequence reads: CASSLGGYGYTF. In nucleotides, the CDR3 is TGTGCCAGCAGCTTAGGTGGCTATGGCTACACCTTC.

This clone is a singleton in its sample. Other DNA sequences within the sample encode an identical CDR3. This sequence joins TRBV18 and TRBJ2-1, with D maybe TRBD1 (6 bases). V lost 3 bases and J lost 10, with 7 bases in between. Germline V lookup: CDR1 KGHSH, CDR2 LQKENI. The CDR3 loop spans 11 amino acids. Here the CDR3 DNA reads TGTGCCAGCTCACCCGGGACAGAGCAGTTCTTC. Translation gives CASSPGTEQFF.

The V gene is TRBV10-1, the J gene TRBJ2-7, with D hard to call. V was trimmed by 9 bases and J by 3 bases, leaving 12 bases between them. This CDR3 has 12 amino acids. Germline V gene sequence: CDR1 WNHNN, CDR2 SYGVQD (reference sequence). The CDR3 DNA reads TGCGCCAGGGCCGAGTGCTTCTACGAGCAGTACTTC. Its protein product is CARAECFYEQYF.

This clone was seen a few times. The chain links TRBV11-2 to TRBJ2-7; D call uncertain. V lost 3 bases and J 5 bases, leaving 8 bases between the germline ends. Per the germline V gene, CDR1 is SGHAT and CDR2 is FQNNGV. This CDR3 has 12 residues. The CDR3 DNA follows: TGTGCCAGCAGCTTGTATTCGAACGAGCAGTACTTC. Residues: CASSLYSNEQYF. Complete variable domain (other parts from reference TRBV11-2 and TRBJ2-7): EAGVAQSPRYKIIEKRQSVAFWCNPISGHATLYWYQQILGQGPKLLIQFQNNGVVDDSQLPKDRFSAERLKGVDSTLKIQPAKLEDSAVYLCASSLYSNEQYFGPGTRLTVT.

On this clone itself: It may be a read error: a sequence one base away is much more abundant. The V and J genes are TRBV5-4 and TRBJ2-7; D unresolved. V lost 2 bases, J lost 2 bases, and 8 bases lay in between. This CDR3 is built from 13 residues. CDR1 is SGHNT, CDR2 YYREEE, per germline (reference sequence). CDR3 amino acids: CASSFKGTYEQYF. As DNA, the CDR3 is TGTGCCAGCAGCTTCAAAGGGACCTACGAGCAGTACTTC. The whole variable domain, filled in from reference TRBV5-4 and TRBJ2-7, reads ETGVTQSPTHLIKTRGQQVTLRCSSQSGHNTVSWYQQALGQGPQFIFQYYREEENGRGNFPPRFSGLQFPNYSSELNVNALELDDSALYLCASSFKGTYEQYFGPGTRLTVT.

Concerning this clone: The sample has other DNA sequences that encode this CDR3 too. The gene calls are TRBV2 and TRBJ2-3; no clear D gene. The CDR3 contains 11 residues. Germline loops: CDR1 SNHLY, CDR2 FYNNEI. The V and J ends lost 4 bases and 5 bases respectively, with 4 bases between them. Here the CDR3 DNA reads TGTGCCAGCAGTGTACTAGATACGCAGTATTTT. Translation: CASSVLDTQYF.